A selection of T cell receptor beta chains follows, all from one sample in a study of T cell responses to AZD1222 COVID-19 vaccine. Profiling relied on immunoSEQ multiplex PCR, and the TCRdb table lists in-frame clones only, not all of them. The sample shows 180,000 or so clones, about 91% of them seen only once. Source: peripheral blood, taken 28 days after the second AZD1222 dose. The source of these receptors is an adult who received the AZD1222 COVID-19 vaccine. Both conserved end residues are trimmed from each CDR3. The order of the fields is V gene, CDR3 protein.

v_gene: TRBV5-5; CDR3aa: ASSLWAGQGLTNEKLF
v_gene: TRBV4-3; CDR3aa: ASSQERGSGTYEQY
v_gene: TRBV13; CDR3aa: ASSLGGQGGIYGYT
v_gene: TRBV5-1; CDR3aa: ASSSFPPGQMNTEAF
v_gene: TRBV12-3/TRBV12-4; CDR3aa: ASSPSTGSGYT
v_gene: TRBV7-9; CDR3aa: ASSLFRNQPQH
v_gene: TRBV6-2/TRBV6-3; CDR3aa: ASSYSGESQPQH
v_gene: TRBV6-5; CDR3aa: ASSYGVQGASEQY
v_gene: TRBV30; CDR3aa: AWFRTGRGGYT
v_gene: TRBV6-5; CDR3aa: ASSLEAGINYGYT
v_gene: TRBV2; CDR3aa: ASSDVGGVPYNEQF
v_gene: TRBV24-1; CDR3aa: ATSDLGGAAGHHYGYT
v_gene: TRBV6-5; CDR3aa: ASSSPRGYT
v_gene: TRBV9; CDR3aa: ASSATGYLGNSPLH
v_gene: TRBV19; CDR3aa: ASSRGTAGNQPQH
v_gene: TRBV6-5; CDR3aa: ASSLDKDYGYT
v_gene: TRBV10-3; CDR3aa: AISEGPGNSNQPQH
v_gene: TRBV6-6; CDR3aa: ASSYSMGPVPDTQY
v_gene: TRBV5-5; CDR3aa: ASSLDSYNEQF
v_gene: TRBV18; CDR3aa: ASSPSPGNQPQH
v_gene: TRBV28; CDR3aa: ASNRQGYTEAF
v_gene: TRBV2; CDR3aa: ASSVDRGGYT
v_gene: TRBV2; CDR3aa: ASRLDRAVGNTIY
v_gene: TRBV10-3; CDR3aa: AISQPGQGYEQY
v_gene: TRBV13; CDR3aa: ASSSPLGADRGIQY
v_gene: TRBV4-1; CDR3aa: ASSHHGLAGAYEQY
v_gene: TRBV14; CDR3aa: ASSQDGQGMNTEAF
v_gene: TRBV30; CDR3aa: AWSVGGHSNQPQH
v_gene: TRBV27; CDR3aa: ASSLSGADTEAF
v_gene: TRBV6-6; CDR3aa: ASSLRTAYEQY
v_gene: TRBV5-6; CDR3aa: ASSSYQGAHSQPQH
v_gene: TRBV28; CDR3aa: ASSPGTGVGETQY
v_gene: TRBV6-2/TRBV6-3; CDR3aa: ASSVGRAPSYNSPLH
v_gene: TRBV30; CDR3aa: AWRSGGSQPQH
v_gene: TRBV27; CDR3aa: ASSLGPYSGNTIY
v_gene: TRBV27; CDR3aa: ASSGTSSYEQY